A single T cell receptor (beta chain) is shown here with its context. Its antigen is currently unknown. The entry originates in a study of T cells after yellow fever vaccination. In the study overall: Libraries from low-cell-number fractions were prepared with the SMART-Seq v4 Ultra Low Input RNA kit.

Researchers made TCR cDNA using 5'RACE template switching, and this step added a universal primer site and UMIs. TCRdb re-called the 5' RACE reads with MiXCR, one entry per CDR3 protein. The sample holds a few hundred thousand distinct CDR3 sequences, about 12% seen once. This CDR3 has 13 residues. The germline CDR1 and CDR2 sequences are KGHDR and SFDVKD. The trim removed 10 bases at V and 3 bases at J, leaving 6 bases unmatched. Study-level findings and limits: Researchers noted that a small share of clonotypes showed up in both CD4 and CD8 compartments. After the booster, over 95% of CD4 and around nine tenths of CD8 primary-response clones were re-detected.

The receptor comes from a young man who received the YFV17D yellow fever vaccine. This chain joins TRBV24-1 and TRBJ1-2; TRBD1 matches 8 bases. Sequencing used CD4+ T cells sorted from PBMCs, obtained 15 days after the yellow fever booster vaccination. CDR3 DNA sequence: TGTGCCACACGCGGGACAGGTGACTATGGCTACACCTTC. This sequence encodes CATRGTGDYGYTF.